The 30 T cell receptor beta chains presented below share a single source sample, sequenced in a study of early T cells in non-severe SARS-CoV-2 infection. TCRdb re-derived calls from the 5' RACE reads in MiXCR, one entry per CDR3 protein. The sample records about 64,000 distinct CDR3 sequences, 20% to 25% being singletons. The sequences come from whole blood, collected at baseline. Receptor source: an adult who was a healthcare worker with PCR-confirmed SARS-CoV-2 infection or an uninfected control (not recorded which).

In its sample, this clonotype was seen a few times. The chain combines TRBV7-9 with TRBJ2-5; D not certain. The CDR3 runs to 12 residues. Trimming pared 4 bases from V and 5 bases from J, leaving 8 bases between. The germline gives CDR1 SEHNR, CDR2 FQNEAQ (reference sequence). The CDR3 DNA sequence: TGTGCCAGCAGCTATTCGGCGGAGACCCAGTACTTC. Protein sequence: CASSYSAETQYF. Full variable domain (remainder filled in from reference TRBV7-9 and TRBJ2-5): DTGVSQNPRHKITKRGQNVTFRCDPISEHNRLYWYRQTLGQGPEFLTYFQNEAQLEKSRLLSDRFSAERPKGSFSTLEIQRTEQGDSAMYLCASSYSAETQYFGPGTRLLVL.

The chain uses TRBV7-2 and TRBJ2-1; TRBD1 is a possible D gene (6 bases). The CDR3 runs 15 residues. Germline loops: CDR1 SGHTA, CDR2 FQGNSA. V lost 5 bases and J lost 0, with 11 bases in between. DNA of the CDR3: TGTGCCAGCAGCGTGACAGGTAGCTCCTACAATGAGCAGTTCTTC. Its protein is CASSVTGSSYNEQFF.

The chain employs TRBV7-9 and TRBJ1-2; D perhaps matches TRBD1 (6 bases). V was clipped by 1 base and J by 4 bases, with 7 bases between them. The CDR3 totals 13 residues. Looked up from germline, CDR1 is SEHNR and CDR2 is FQNEAQ (reference sequence). CDR3 in amino acids: CASSLGTVYGYTF. The CDR3 DNA is TGTGCCAGCAGCTTAGGGACAGTCTATGGCTACACCTTC.

The chain couples TRBV10-2 to TRBJ2-1; 9 positions agree with TRBD2. The CDR3 is made up of 13 amino acids. From germline, CDR1 is WSHSY and CDR2 SAAADI. V lost 7 bases, J lost 7 bases, and 5 bases stayed unmatched. DNA of the CDR3: TGCGCCAGCACCGGCGGGGGGGTTAATGAGCAGTTCTTC. This gives the protein CASTGGGVNEQFF.

This clonotype was found many times. The chain uses TRBV10-3 and TRBJ1-6; possibly TRBD1 for D (5 bases). The CDR3 covers 16 residues. Germline CDR1 and CDR2: ENHRY and SYGVKD. The V end lost 0 bases, the J end lost 7 bases, and 13 bases lay between the germline ends. The CDR3 region is CAISESRGRGNSPLHF. The CDR3 DNA is TGTGCCATCAGTGAGTCGAGGGGTAGAGGAAATTCACCCCTCCACTTT.

The gene calls are TRBV6-5 and TRBJ2-7; 7 nucleotides align to TRBD1. There are 15 residues in the CDR3. Germline CDR1 reads MNHEY; CDR2 reads SVGAGI. V lost 0 bases to trimming and J lost 3 bases; unmatched junction nucleotides: 5. This CDR3 reads CASSYSGQGVYEQYF. DNA of the CDR3: TGTGCCAGCAGTTACTCAGGGCAGGGGGTCTACGAGCAGTACTTC.

The V gene is TRBV5-4, the J gene TRBJ1-2; perhaps TRBD1 as D (5 bases). Germline-derived CDR1 and CDR2 are SGHNT and YYREEE (reference sequence). The V end was cut by 9 bases, the J end by 7 bases, with 16 bases between. The length of the CDR3 is 12 residues. The chain's CDR3 is CATLAGTGGYTF. The CDR3 coding sequence is TGTGCCACCCTGGCGGGGACTGGTGGCTACACCTTC.

V and J are TRBV10-3 and TRBJ1-1, with D perhaps TRBD1 (6 bases). Germline loops: CDR1 ENHRY, CDR2 SYGVKD. Deletions cut 5 bases from V and 1 base from J, with 11 bases between. There are 14 residues in the CDR3. The CDR3 nucleotides read TGTGCCATCAGTCCCGACAGGAAGAACACTGAAGCTTTCTTT. Its translation: CAISPDRKNTEAFF.

The J gene is TRBJ1-6, the V gene TRBV3-1; 7 nucleotides align to TRBD1. The germline CDR1 and CDR2 sequences are LGHDT and YNNKEL (reference sequence). The CDR3 totals 13 residues. Trimming took 8 bases from V and 5 from J; bases not matched to a gene: 3. The CDR3 DNA is TGTGCCAGCTCGGGACAGAATAATTCACCCCTCCACTTT. Its translation is CASSGQNNSPLHF.

This clonotype appeared a few times. The genes are TRBV7-8 and TRBJ2-2; D is undetermined. This CDR3 is built from 14 residues. From germline, CDR1 is SGHVS and CDR2 FQNEAQ. With 0 bases removed from V and 2 bases from J, the gap between germline ends came to 4 bases. The CDR3 coding sequence is TGTGCCAGCAGCTTAGCGCGCAACACCGGGGAGCTGTTTTTT. It is translated as CASSLARNTGELFF.

The J gene is TRBJ2-1, the V gene TRBV3-1, with 8 bases matching TRBD1. Germline lookup yields CDR1 LGHDT and CDR2 YNNKEL (reference sequence). V trimming: 5 bases; J trimming: 1 base; junction bases outside the gene matches: 4. The CDR3 length is 15 residues. The CDR3 protein is CASSFGQGSYNEQFF. CDR3 DNA sequence: TGTGCCAGCAGCTTCGGACAGGGATCCTACAATGAGCAGTTCTTC.

This clonotype has a handful of counts. This chain links TRBV20-1 with TRBJ2-5; D is unclear. The CDR3 contains 13 residues. V was pared by 6 bases and J by 2 bases, with 13 bases between. Germline lookup yields CDR1 DFQATT and CDR2 SNEGSKA (reference sequence). The CDR3 sequence: CSATDTPQETQYF. CDR3 nucleotides: TGCAGTGCGACCGACACCCCGCAAGAGACCCAGTACTTC.

J is TRBJ1-2 and V is TRBV6-1; a possible D gene is TRBD1 (5 bases). The germline V gene encodes CDR1 MNHNS and CDR2 SASEGT. CDR3 length: 13 amino acids. Trimming pared 4 bases from V and 5 bases from J, leaving 11 bases between. The chain's CDR3 is CASSVPAGYGYTF. CDR3 coding DNA: TGTGCCAGCAGTGTTCCCGCAGGGTATGGCTACACCTTC.

This clonotype showed up just a few times. The V call is TRBV3-1, the J call TRBJ1-6, with D hard to call. V was trimmed by 0 bases and J by 3 bases, leaving 3 bases between them. The germline gives CDR1 LGHDT, CDR2 YNNKEL (reference sequence). The CDR3 consists of 14 residues. The CDR3 spells CASSQEGYNSPLHF. CDR3 in DNA: TGTGCCAGCAGCCAAGAGGGCTATAATTCACCCCTCCACTTT.

The CDR3 loop reads CASSLDRTSGADTQYF. DNA for the CDR3: TGCGCCAGCAGCTTGGATAGGACTAGCGGTGCAGATACGCAGTATTTT. The chain links TRBV5-1 to TRBJ2-3, with TRBD2 matching 10 bases. CDR3 length: 16 amino acids. V trimming: 0 bases; J trimming: 4 bases; junction bases outside the gene matches: 5. Germline V gives CDR1 SGHRS, CDR2 YFSETQ.

The rearrangement links TRBV29-1 to TRBJ1-3, with D hard to call. This CDR3 region has 14 residues. Germline V gene sequence: CDR1 SQVTM, CDR2 ANQGSEA. V lost 7 bases to trimming and J lost 3 bases, with 16 bases between them. The CDR3 sequence is CSGHGGPSGNTIYF. CDR3 sequence (DNA): TGCAGCGGACACGGTGGGCCCAGTGGAAACACCATATATTTT.

The chain joins TRBV5-1 to TRBJ2-3; D is perhaps TRBD1 (6 bases). V shed 7 bases and J shed 3 bases, with 15 bases lying between them. This CDR3 spans 14 amino acids. Germline V gives CDR1 SGHRS, CDR2 YFSETQ. CDR3 sequence (DNA): TGCGCCAGCGCCAGGGGTACGGGGACAGATACGCAGTATTTT. Translation: CASARGTGTDTQYF.

The sample holds many counts of this clonotype. This rearrangement joins TRBV12-3 or TRBV12-4 to TRBJ1-6; the D is unclear. V was cut by 6 bases and J by 7 bases, with 13 bases left in between. The CDR3 extends over 14 amino acids. CDR3 in DNA: TGTGCCAGCAGCCTTAGCCAACTCAATTCACCCCTCCACTTT. This sequence encodes CASSLSQLNSPLHF.

The gene calls are TRBV20-1 and TRBJ2-3, with D perhaps TRBD2 (7 bases). CDR1 and CDR2 from the germline V gene are DFQATT and SNEGSKA (reference sequence). The germline V and J ends were trimmed by 6 bases and 2 bases, with 18 bases remaining between them. The CDR3 consists of 15 residues. CDR3 nucleotide sequence: TGCAGTGCGGGGGGCGGAGGGAGGGCCACAGATACGCAGTATTTT. It codes for CSAGGGGRATDTQYF.

This rearrangement joins TRBV13 to TRBJ2-1; D possibly matches TRBD1 or TRBD2 (5 bases each). V lost 2 bases and J lost 5, with 19 bases in between. The CDR3 loop spans 17 amino acids. Looked up from germline, CDR1 is PRHDT and CDR2 is FYEKMQ (reference sequence). CDR3 nucleotides: TGTGCCAGCAGCTTATTCTCCGGGGCTCTGGTGGACAATGAGCAGTTCTTC. Its translation: CASSLFSGALVDNEQFF.

The table lists this clonotype with a few counts. CDR3 DNA sequence: TGTGCCAGTAGTACCAATCCGGGACAGGGTCTTGGGGCCAACGTCCTGACTTTC. Translated: CASSTNPGQGLGANVLTF. The chain joins TRBV19 to TRBJ2-6, with 9 bases fitting TRBD1. This CDR3 contains 18 residues. Germline V gives CDR1 LNHDA, CDR2 SQIVND (reference sequence). The V and J ends lost 4 bases and 3 bases, in that order; junction bases with no gene match: 10.

In this sample, this clonotype turned up a few times. A clone one base away is much larger, so this may be a read error. CDR3 residues: CASSISGGHNEQFF. In DNA, the CDR3 is TGTGCCAGTAGTATTAGCGGGGGTCACAATGAGCAGTTCTTC. The rearrangement links TRBV19 to TRBJ2-1; TRBD2 aligns across 9 bases. This CDR3 is built from 14 residues. V shed 3 bases, J shed 5 bases, and the junction held 2 bases outside the gene matches. CDR1 is LNHDA and CDR2 is SQIVND in the germline V gene (reference sequence).

The genes are TRBV4-1 and TRBJ2-1; 8 bases align to TRBD1. V was clipped by 0 bases and J by 6 bases; unmatched bases: 7. CDR3 size: 16 residues. The germline CDR1 and CDR2 sequences are MGHRA and YSYEKL. The CDR3 coding sequence is TGCGCCAGCAGCCAAGAAACCCCCACAGGGGGCAATGAGCAGTTCTTC. Translating it yields CASSQETPTGGNEQFF.

This clonotype has a count of ten or more. The rearrangement links TRBV7-8 to TRBJ1-3; D remains unclear. The CDR3 runs to 15 residues. CDR1 is SGHVS and CDR2 is FQNEAQ in the germline V gene. Trimming left V 5 bases short and J 0 bases short, with 11 bases between. CDR3 amino acids: CASSPVRVSGNTIYF. CDR3 nucleotides: TGTGCCAGCAGCCCAGTGCGGGTCTCTGGAAACACCATATATTTT.

The chain has TRBV12-3 or TRBV12-4 and TRBJ2-3; D not certain. V gave up 6 bases and J gave up 3 bases, with 16 bases separating them. The CDR3 loop spans 15 amino acids. The CDR3 DNA sequence: TGTGCCAGCAGCTCCTCCTACGTGGGTACAGATACGCAGTATTTT. Protein: CASSSSYVGTDTQYF.

This chain links TRBV4-1 with TRBJ2-7; weak D call: TRBD2 (6 bases). This CDR3 is 14 amino acids long. Deletions cut 1 base from V and 4 bases from J, with 11 bases between. The germline CDR1 and CDR2 sequences are MGHRA and YSYEKL. CDR3 in DNA: TGCGCCAGCAGCCAAGCCCCCGGGAGATACGAGCAGTACTTC. It yields the protein CASSQAPGRYEQYF.

The rearrangement uses TRBV12-3 or TRBV12-4 and TRBJ2-1, with D perhaps matching TRBD1 (5 bases). Between the trimmed V and J ends, which lost 6 bases and 6 bases, there was a span of 9 bases. The CDR3 has 12 amino acids. The CDR3 sequence is CASREGVNEQFF. Written as DNA, the CDR3 is TGTGCCAGCAGGGAAGGGGTCAATGAGCAGTTCTTC.

There are many counts of this clonotype. This CDR3 is CASSLSTSETSGYF. The CDR3 nucleotides are TGTGCCAGCAGCTTATCCACTAGCGAGACAAGCGGGTATTTT. This rearrangement joins TRBV7-2 to TRBJ2-3, with TRBD2 matching over 7 bases. CDR3 size: 14 residues. Looked up from germline, CDR1 is SGHTA and CDR2 is FQGNSA. V lost 2 bases to trimming and J lost 14 bases; unmatched junction nucleotides: 13.

This chain links TRBV5-1 with TRBJ2-2; D unresolved. Deletions cut 0 bases from V and 5 bases from J, with 8 bases between. CDR1 SGHRS and CDR2 YFSETQ come from the germline V gene. The CDR3 has 14 amino acids. This CDR3 reads CASSLEVRTGELFF. CDR3 nucleotide sequence: TGCGCCAGCAGCTTGGAGGTCCGGACCGGGGAGCTGTTTTTT.

Only a few counts were recorded for this clonotype. The chain couples TRBV12-3 or TRBV12-4 to TRBJ2-4, with TRBD2 matching 8 bases. Trimming removed 5 bases from V and 5 bases from J; junction bases left unmatched: 8. The CDR3 is 15 residues long. The CDR3 loop is CASSQTGGLENIQYF. CDR3 DNA: TGTGCCAGCAGTCAAACGGGGGGGCTGGAAAACATTCAGTACTTC.